Reported below is one T cell receptor (beta chain). In the study's own analysis: Amplified reference gene primers provided the basis for estimating nucleated cell counts. Using immunoSEQ multiplex PCR, the repertoire was profiled, and TCRdb retains in-frame clones only, with some absent. The V and J calls and the clone size are those of that table, but D and trimming were determined from the DNA. The data hold 150,000 to 200,000 clones, with about 86% observed a single time. Germline CDR1 and CDR2: DFQATT and SNEGSKA (reference sequence). Deletions cut 4 bases from V and 0 bases from J, with 2 bases between. The CDR3 runs 11 residues. The data were taken from a study of blood T cell repertoires in COVID-19. Overall study context: The United States, Italy and Spain supplied acute and convalescent COVID-19 samples.

J is TRBJ2-3 and V is TRBV20-1; D is ambiguous. The receptor's source is an elderly woman in a cohort sampled during active or convalescent COVID-19. The material sequenced was peripheral blood. CDR3 sequence: CSATSTDTQYF. CDR3 nucleotides: TGCAGTGCTACTAGCACAGATACGCAGTATTTT.